The source of this T cell receptor beta chain is a study of blood T cell repertoires in COVID-19. TCRdb's copy holds only in-frame clones and misses some; the assay was immunoSEQ multiplex PCR. The table lists about 150,000 clones, 84% of them singletons. Germline CDR1 is SNHLY and CDR2 is FYNNEI. The CDR3 is 14 residues long. The ends lost 3 bases at V and 0 bases at J; junction bases unmatched: 1. Sequenced sample: peripheral blood. The sequence was obtained from a woman between 50 and 59 years old with acute or convalescent COVID-19. The V gene is TRBV2, the J gene TRBJ2-5, with TRBD1 identical over 7 bases. The CDR3 spells CASSEDRYQETQYF. The CDR3 bases are TGTGCCAGCAGTGAGGACAGGTACCAAGAGACCCAGTACTTC.